This record concerns one T cell receptor (beta chain) sequence. The specificity of this receptor is unknown. It has no much larger one-base neighbor in the sample; base qualities were not kept. Spanning cysteine to phenylalanine, the CDR3 consists of 17 amino acids. Of all the DNA, just the CDR3 is kept, 51 bases in frame from base 1. Sequences SGDLS (CDR1) and YYNGEE (CDR2) are obtained from the germline V gene. V was cut back by 6 bases and J by 0 bases, leaving a gap of 19 bases between them. These data originate in a study of T cell responses to AZD1222 COVID-19 vaccine (dated by TCRdb to about 2021). Study-wide context: TCR sequencing covered 230 or so trial participants: about 210 given two doses of AZD1222 and around 26 given two doses of MenACWY control vaccine. Trial participants were enrolled into age subgroups of 18-55, 56-69 and 70-plus years, which contained around 140, 26 and 57 TCR-sequenced participants, respectively.

On the study overall, not on this receptor specifically: Reportedly, almost half of the unique spike-specific TCRs recognized epitopes lying outside the regions that are mutated in the B.1.351 and B.1.1.7 variants. The vaccine-associated CD4 TCRs covered the entire spike protein, and the dominant responses fell in regions 160-218 and 743-854. Most participants were white British and females outnumbered males, and the authors suggested that clonal diversity may have been underestimated. Conclusions about previously exposed vaccinees are limited because only a handful of AZD1222 recipients were SARS-CoV-2 seropositive at baseline. After two AZD1222 doses, both the breadth and the depth of spike-specific TCRs were significantly higher than at day 0 and than in MenACWY recipients. Because no samples from the day 14 peak response were available, repertoires could be characterized only after the peak T cell response. In the small 56-69-year group, the increase in depth fell short of significance, most likely because of low power.

The CDR3 regions of human TCRbeta chains were analyzed by immunosequencing. The authors' analysis ran thus. TCRs in the repertoires were compared against a reference library of SARS-CoV-2-specific TCRs that had been generated with the MIRA antigen-specificity platform. Breadth meant the fraction of unique TCRs that were SARS-CoV-2-associated, whereas depth meant the fraction of total T cells that were SARS-CoV-2-associated. Each spike-specific TCR was assigned to its reactive spike region and to a CD4 or CD8 class using the MIRA data. Log10-transformed breadth and depth values were compared by one-way ANOVA with Sidak's multiple comparisons tests. TCRdb re-hosts the immuneACCESS table, in-frame sequences only. Its copies lack some clones; in the studies checked, an unresolved V gene accounts for under half of them, and the cause for the rest is not known. V and J calls and clone size come straight from that table; D and trimming were deduced from the DNA. The sample data list fewer than 200,000 clones, and about 86% of these were observed just once. Under 14% of the sample belongs to the ten largest clones.

Interpreted using the paper, the time point label stands for: about 28 days (+/-7) after the second vaccine dose. AZD1222 recipients given second doses at about 4 weeks or at about 12 weeks were pooled, since spike-specific TCR depth and breadth were not found to differ between the two schedules. Vaccinee samples came from UK trials COV001 and COV002, including a single-blind randomized controlled phase 2/3 trial of AZD1222 (ChAdOx1 nCoV-19) in healthy adults. For TCRbeta chain sequencing, PBMC samples from trial participants were taken at day 0 and at day 28 after the second dose. The sequencing used peripheral blood, collected 28 days after the second AZD1222 dose. The TCR originated in an adult who received the AZD1222 COVID-19 vaccine. The sequence links TRBV9 to TRBJ1-3, with a tentative D gene TRBD1 over 5 matching bases. The CDR3 here reads CASNQAGGAGSGNTIYF. The bases are TGTGCCAGCAACCAAGCGGGTGGGGCCGGCTCTGGAAACACCATATATTTT.